The 27 T cell receptor beta chains presented below share a single source sample, sequenced in a study of human T cells and chemical hapten exposure. MiXCR, run by TCRdb on the RACE reads, gives a single entry per CDR3 protein. Seen here are around 300,000 distinct CDR3 sequences, roughly 6.9% observed once, and the top ten hold roughly 8%. As to time point: patch test 1, 2 weeks after DPC sensitization. Treatment described: therapeutic diphenylcyclopropenone sensitization with weekly scalp DPC. The sample in question was whole blood, obtained in connection with sensitization to the hapten diphenylcyclopropenone (DPC). Source of these receptors: a woman aged 18-35 years with alopecia areata. Some clones in this sample may be carry-over from other donors' samples.

V is TRBV3-1 and J is TRBJ1-5; D unclear. The CDR3 is made up of 14 amino acids. The V end was cut by 3 bases, the J end by 2 bases, with 8 bases between. The germline CDR1 and CDR2 sequences are LGHDT and YNNKEL (reference sequence). The DNA for the CDR3 is TGTGCCAGCAGCCAGATGACGGGCAATCAGCCCCAGCATTTT. Its translation is CASSQMTGNQPQHF.

This clonotype was detected only a few times. The rearrangement uses TRBV5-5 and TRBJ2-5; D is perhaps TRBD1 (5 bases). Germline values: CDR1 SGHKS, CDR2 YYEKEE (reference sequence). V lost 4 bases to trimming and J lost 7 bases, with 17 bases between them. There are 14 residues in the CDR3. The CDR3 loop reads CASSPQQGEGTQYF. The CDR3 region has the DNA TGTGCCAGCAGCCCGCAGCAGGGTGAAGGGACCCAGTACTTC. Looking up the rest from reference TRBV5-5 and TRBJ2-5 gives the full variable domain: DAGVTQSPTHLIKTRGQQVTLRCSPISGHKSVSWYQQVLGQGPQFIFQYYEKEERGRGNFPDRFSARQFPNYSSELNVNALLLGDSALYLCASSPQQGEGTQYFGPGTRLLVL.

The gene calls are TRBV5-4 and TRBJ1-1; TRBD1 is a possible D gene (5 bases). Germline V gives CDR1 SGHNT, CDR2 YYREEE (reference sequence). The V end was cut by 1 base, the J end by 5 bases, with 12 bases between. This CDR3 has 14 amino acids. The CDR3 sequence: CASSLPREETEAFF. The CDR3, as DNA: TGTGCCAGCAGCTTGCCCAGGGAGGAAACTGAAGCTTTCTTT.

This clonotype was counted only a few times. The V gene is TRBV20-1, the J gene TRBJ1-3; 7 bases are shared with TRBD1. V lost 6 bases and J lost 2; bases outside the gene matches: 10. Germline V gene sequence: CDR1 DFQATT, CDR2 SNEGSKA (reference sequence). This CDR3 comprises 15 residues. In nucleotides, the CDR3 is TGCAGTGCCCCGCGGGCAGGGGGTACTGGAAACACCATATATTTT. Encoded protein: CSAPRAGGTGNTIYF.

This clonotype was seen many times. The rearrangement joins TRBV6-6 to TRBJ2-7; D remains unclear. Germline-derived CDR1 and CDR2 are MNHNY and SVGAGI (reference sequence). The ends were cut back, 2 bases at V and 7 bases at J, with 9 bases in the middle. The CDR3 extends over 12 amino acids. This CDR3 is CASSYMGAEQYF. The CDR3 bases are TGTGCCAGCAGTTACATGGGCGCAGAGCAGTACTTC.

This clonotype showed up many times. The V gene is TRBV7-8, the J gene TRBJ2-3; D remains unclear. The CDR3 extends over 13 amino acids. V was cut by 0 bases and J by 7 bases, with 8 bases left in between. Germline V gene lookup returns CDR1 SGHVS and CDR2 FQNEAQ. DNA of the CDR3: TGTGCCAGCAGCTTAGCGCAAGGAAATACGCAGTATTTT. It translates to CASSLAQGNTQYF.

Only a few counts were recorded for this clonotype. The rearrangement links TRBV20-1 to TRBJ2-7; 10 positions agree with TRBD2. The CDR3 extends over 15 amino acids. Germline CDR1 and CDR2: DFQATT and SNEGSKA (reference sequence). V dropped 0 bases and J dropped 4; count of bases not matched to a gene: 6. The DNA of the CDR3 is TGCAGTGCTAGAGATACTAGCGGGGACCCATACGAGCAGTACTTC. Translation gives CSARDTSGDPYEQYF.

This clonotype has more than one count but fewer than ten. The chain has TRBV12-3 or TRBV12-4 and TRBJ1-5; no firm D call. V gave up 4 bases and J gave up 7 bases, with 11 bases separating them. The CDR3 consists of 13 residues. CDR3 in DNA: TGTGCCAGCAGTTCAAACCGACTGCAGCCCCAGCATTTT. Its translation is CASSSNRLQPQHF.

The CDR3 DNA follows: TGTGCCAGCAGTCAGGGACGGCTTGACTCTGGGGCCAACGTCCTGACTTTC. Its protein is CASSQGRLDSGANVLTF. The chain couples TRBV27 to TRBJ2-6; either TRBD1 or TRBD2 may fit D (5 bases each). The CDR3 has 17 residues. Per the germline V gene, CDR1 is MNHEY and CDR2 is SMNVEV (reference sequence). Trimming removed 5 bases from V and 0 bases from J, with 14 bases in between.

This clonotype occurred a few times. The gene calls are TRBV6-5 and TRBJ2-1, with a weak D call TRBD2 (6 bases). This CDR3 is built from 15 residues. V was clipped by 6 bases and J by 9 bases, with 21 bases between them. Germline assignment: CDR1 MNHEY and CDR2 SVGAGI. This CDR3 reads CASRLNGILGGEQFF. As DNA, the CDR3 is TGTGCCAGCAGACTAAACGGGATCCTGGGGGGTGAGCAGTTCTTC.

This clonotype was seen at least ten times. CDR3 protein: CASSLLPGGWNEQFF. The CDR3 DNA follows: TGTGCCAGCAGTTTATTACCAGGGGGATGGAATGAGCAGTTCTTC. This sequence joins TRBV6-5 and TRBJ2-1; TRBD1 matches 7 bases. The germline V gene encodes CDR1 MNHEY and CDR2 SVGAGI. The V segment lost 4 bases and the J segment 7 bases; nucleotides outside the gene matches: 10. The CDR3 runs 15 residues.

The chain has TRBV5-1 and TRBJ2-3, with 13 positions matching TRBD2. Trimming took 4 bases from V and 5 from J; bases not matched to a gene: 7. Germline CDR1 and CDR2: SGHRS and YFSETQ. CDR3 length: 16 amino acids. The CDR3 DNA reads TGCGCCAGCAGCCCCCGACTAGCGGGGGGAGGAGATACGCAGTATTTT. Its translation: CASSPRLAGGGDTQYF.

This clonotype was counted many times. The CDR3 DNA reads TGTGCCAGCTCCTTAAAGGGTGGGAGCCAGTACTTC. It codes for CASSLKGGSQYF. V is TRBV12-3 or TRBV12-4 and J is TRBJ2-4, with D possibly matching TRBD2 (5 bases). V lost 8 bases and J lost 13, with 18 bases in between. This CDR3 is 12 amino acids long.

This clonotype was counted between two and nine times. The genes are TRBV13 and TRBJ2-7; D perhaps matches TRBD2 (8 bases). The germline CDR1 and CDR2 sequences are PRHDT and FYEKMQ (reference sequence). The V gene lost 4 bases and the J gene lost 7 bases, with 20 bases spanning the gap. This CDR3 comprises 15 residues. CDR3 sequence (DNA): TGTGCCAGCAGCTCCTGGCGGACAGGCGGGGGGGAGCAGTACTTC. Translated, it gives CASSSWRTGGGEQYF.

The chain combines TRBV4-2 with TRBJ1-1, with D unclear. The V end lost 4 bases, the J end lost 4 bases, and 16 bases lay between the germline ends. CDR1 is LGHNA, CDR2 YNFKEQ, per germline. This CDR3 contains 15 residues. The DNA of the CDR3 is TGTGCCAGCAGCCCCTCCGGAGGAGATATCACTGAAGCTTTCTTT. It is translated as CASSPSGGDITEAFF.

In its sample, this clonotype was seen many times. The rearrangement uses TRBV6-2 or TRBV6-3 and TRBJ2-5; the D is unclear. Trimming removed 4 bases at V and 3 bases at J, with 15 bases between. Germline-derived CDR1 and CDR2 are MNHEY and SVGEGT. CDR3 size: 15 residues. CDR3 residues: CASSSYDGKKETQYF. The CDR3 DNA is TGTGCCAGCAGTTCATACGACGGCAAGAAAGAGACCCAGTACTTC.

This clonotype was counted only a few times. The chain links TRBV5-1 to TRBJ1-6; D unclear. This CDR3 has 16 amino acids. Germline V gene lookup returns CDR1 SGHRS and CDR2 YFSETQ. The ends were cut back, 4 bases at V and 8 bases at J, with 19 bases in the middle. CDR3 coding DNA: TGCGCCAGCAGCGCCTCCGGGCCCCCGGGTGATTCACCCCTCCACTTT. This translates into CASSASGPPGDSPLHF.

The chain recombines TRBV24-1 with TRBJ1-5; D remains ambiguous. Trimming stripped 3 bases from V and 1 base from J, with 15 bases between. Germline V CDR1 and CDR2: KGHDR, SFDVKD. The CDR3 length is 17 residues. CDR3 in amino acids: CATSDPPLKGSNQPQHF. The CDR3 nucleotides are TGTGCCACCAGTGATCCGCCCCTTAAAGGAAGCAATCAGCCCCAGCATTTT.

The chain uses TRBV12-3 or TRBV12-4 and TRBJ2-3, with TRBD2 as a possible D gene (6 bases). Trimming pared 2 bases from V and 5 bases from J, leaving 11 bases between. The CDR3 is made up of 14 amino acids. The CDR3 sequence: CASSLILAGDTQYF. In DNA, the CDR3 is TGTGCCAGCAGTTTAATACTAGCCGGAGATACGCAGTATTTT.

The chain joins TRBV12-3 or TRBV12-4 to TRBJ1-4; D remains unclear. V lost 7 bases to trimming and J lost 5 bases, with 14 bases between them. The CDR3 has 14 residues. The CDR3 coding sequence is TGTGCCAGCACTCAAGGCAGTATAAATGAAAAACTGTTTTTT. Its protein product is CASTQGSINEKLFF.

The chain uses TRBV28 and TRBJ1-1; D uncertain. The V gene lost 4 bases and the J gene lost 9 bases, with 6 bases spanning the gap. Germline CDR1 is MDHEN and CDR2 is SYDVKM. This CDR3 is built from 10 residues. CDR3 nucleotide sequence: TGTGCCAGCAGTTCCCTCAAAGCTTTCTTT. It is translated as CASSSLKAFF.

This clonotype has just a few counts. The chain recombines TRBV25-1 with TRBJ2-1; D possibly corresponds to TRBD1 (6 bases). The CDR3 has 13 amino acids. V was pared by 8 bases and J by 9 bases, with 17 bases between. CDR1 is MGHDK, CDR2 SYGVNS, per germline. The CDR3 spells CASGIDYRAEQFF. DNA of the CDR3: TGTGCCAGCGGTATCGACTACAGGGCTGAGCAGTTCTTC.

Turning to this clonotype: This CDR3 is missing its conserved last phenylalanine or tryptophan, likely due to a read error. The chain links TRBV15 to TRBJ1-3; 8 bases match TRBD1. J gave up 4 bases and V 3 bases, and 2 bases lay outside the gene matches. This CDR3 has 14 residues. The germline V gene encodes CDR1 LNHNV and CDR2 YYDKDF (reference sequence). CDR3 sequence reads: CATSRDRVGNTIYL. The CDR3 DNA reads TGTGCCACCAGCAGGGACAGGGTCGGAAACACCATATATTTA.

This chain links TRBV29-1 with TRBJ2-7; either TRBD1 or TRBD2 may supply D (5 bases each). Deletions cut 4 bases from V and 2 bases from J, with 9 bases between. CDR1 SQVTM and CDR2 ANQGSEA come from the germline V gene. CDR3 length: 12 amino acids. CDR3 sequence (DNA): TGCAGCGTTGGGGACGGAACCTACGAGCAGTACTTC. It translates to CSVGDGTYEQYF.

This clonotype was observed a few times. The chain is built from TRBV7-9 and TRBJ1-6; maybe TRBD1 (5 bases). CDR3 length: 15 residues. Trimming left V 3 bases short and J 9 bases short, with 15 bases between. The germline CDR1 and CDR2 sequences are SEHNR and FQNEAQ (reference sequence). The DNA of the CDR3 is TGTGCCAGCAGCTTCCCGGACGGGGGATCTTCACCCCTCCACTTT. Protein: CASSFPDGGSSPLHF.

V and J are TRBV7-9 and TRBJ1-5; TRBD1 is a possible D gene (5 bases). This CDR3 is built from 16 residues. Trimming removed 1 base at V and 5 bases at J, with 15 bases between. Germline values: CDR1 SEHNR, CDR2 FQNEAQ (reference sequence). Written as DNA, the CDR3 is TGTGCCAGCAGCTTAGTTGTGTCAGGGTTGGATCAGCCCCAGCATTTT. It translates to CASSLVVSGLDQPQHF. Together with reference TRBV7-9 and TRBJ1-5, the CDR3 gives the full variable domain: DTGVSQNPRHKITKRGQNVTFRCDPISEHNRLYWYRQTLGQGPEFLTYFQNEAQLEKSRLLSDRFSAERPKGSFSTLEIQRTEQGDSAMYLCASSLVVSGLDQPQHFGDGTRLSIL.

In this sample, this clonotype turned up many times. The chain links TRBV2 to TRBJ2-2, with TRBD2 matching 9 bases. Germline loops: CDR1 SNHLY, CDR2 FYNNEI. The V segment lost 1 base and the J segment 5 bases; nucleotides outside the gene matches: 5. The CDR3 totals 16 residues. This CDR3 reads CASSEGIAGDTGELFF. The CDR3 DNA reads as TGTGCCAGCAGTGAAGGAATAGCGGGGGATACCGGGGAGCTGTTTTTT.